This T cell receptor beta chain comes out of a study of T cell changes during pregnancy in multiple sclerosis. This clone was detected once. The CDR3 totals 15 residues. V dropped 4 bases and J dropped 0 bases, with 8 bases sitting between them. CDR1 is SGHDT and CDR2 is YYEEEE in the germline V gene. The assay was immunoSEQ multiplex PCR, and TCRdb's table has in-frame clones only and misses some. The repertoire includes 55,000 to 85,000 clones, around 90% of them detected once, and under 0.3% sits in the top ten. The sequences come from CD4+ T cells from peripheral blood mononuclear cells, collected after pregnancy. The rearrangement joins TRBV5-6 to TRBJ2-6; D is undetermined. This receptor was taken from a female donor with multiple sclerosis, enrolled in a pregnancy study. The CDR3 loop reads CASSLPGSGANVLTF. CDR3 bases: TGTGCCAGCAGCCTGCCCGGCTCTGGGGCCAACGTCCTGACTTTC.